The 11 T cell receptor gamma chains presented below share a single source sample, sequenced in a study of γδ T cells in repeated Plasmodium falciparum infection. Flow sorting of PBMC yielded separate Vgamma9/Vdelta2+ and Vdelta2-negative gammadelta T cell populations for bulk repertoire analysis. TCRdb fed the multiplex PCR reads into CATT to redo clone calling. The sample lists over 25,000 gamma-chain clones, about 3% seen once, with approximately 30% in the top ten. Material for sequencing was gamma-delta T cells from blood. The receptors were gathered from a pool of human donors (malaria-infected and uninfected, not separated).

This clone has just a few counts. It is likely a read error: a sequence one base away is far more abundant. The same CDR3 also results from other DNA sequences found in this sample. This chain links TRGV9 with TRGJP. Here the J gene came from matching the DNA to germline, since TCRdb omits it. Germline loops: CDR1 GITISATS, CDR2 ISYDGTV (reference sequence). The CDR3 is 17 amino acids. CDR3 DNA sequence: TGTGCCTTATGGGAGTCCCCCCAAGAGTTGGGCAAAAAAATCAAGGTATTT. Translated, it gives CALWESPQELGKKIKVF.

On this clone itself: TCRdb assigns this DNA the protein of a much larger clone, which departs from its translation at residue 11; this likely reflects a read error, and the protein shown comes from translating the DNA. The J gene is TRGJ1 or TRGJ2, the V gene TRGV9. TCRdb supplies no J gene; here it was assigned by aligning the nucleotide sequence to germline. The CDR3 runs 15 residues. The germline V gene has CDR1 GITISATS and CDR2 ISYDGTV (reference sequence). The DNA of the CDR3 is TGTGCCTTGTGGGATGTCAATCAGAATTATTGTAAGAAACTCTTT. Translated, it gives CALWDVNQNYCKKLF.

This clone was recorded at least ten times. A read error likely explains this, since a far larger clone differs by one base. Other DNA sequences in the same sample also yield this CDR3. This chain joins TRGV9 and TRGJ1 or TRGJ2. The J gene, missing from TCRdb, was assigned here through DNA to germline matching. Germline CDR1 is GITISATS and CDR2 is ISYDGTV (reference sequence). This CDR3 contains 14 residues. The CDR3: CALWEVTDYYKKLF. The CDR3 region has the DNA TGCGCCTTGTGGGAGGTGACGGACTATTATAAGAAACTCTTT.

Comments on this clone: A far larger clone is one base from this, pointing to a likely read error. Other nucleotide sequences from this sample produce the same CDR3. No J gene was assigned, while the V gene was called as TRGV9. From germline, CDR1 is GITISATS and CDR2 ISYDGTV (reference sequence). The CDR3 is 13 residues long. The CDR3 coding sequence is TGTGCCTTGTGTAATTCAAATTATTATAAGAAGCTCTTT. Its protein is CALCNSNYYKKLF.

A remark on this clone: A far more abundant clone sits one base away, making this likely a read error. Distinct nucleotide sequences in the sample also encode this CDR3. No call exists for the J gene, whereas the V gene is TRGV9. Per germline, CDR1 GITISATS and CDR2 ISYDGTV (reference sequence). CDR3 length: 17 residues. This CDR3 reads CALWEVHSELGKKIKVF. CDR3 DNA sequence: TGTGCCTTGTGGGAGGTCCACTCGGAGTTGGGCAAAAAAATCAAGGTATTC.

In its sample, this clone was seen a few times. TCRdb's listed protein matches a much larger clone and diverges from this DNA's translation at residue 12, likely through a read error; the protein shown comes from the DNA. The chain uses TRGV9 and TRGJP. The J gene comes from matching the DNA to germline here; TCRdb lacks it. The CDR3 is 17 residues long. Germline lookup yields CDR1 GITISATS and CDR2 ISYDGTV (reference sequence). CDR3 sequence (DNA): TGTGCCTTGTGGGAGGGGATGCAAGAGTTGGGCACAAAAATCAAGGTATTT. Its protein product is CALWEGMQELGTKIKVF.

This clone has only a few counts. The amino acid sequence in TCRdb belongs to a much larger clone and departs from this DNA's translation at residue 7, likely a sequencing read error; the sequence shown is translated from the DNA. The chain joins TRGV2 to TRGJ1 or TRGJ2. CDR3 length: 15 residues. V was pared by 0 bases and J by 4 bases, with 9 bases of the junction left unmatched. CDR1 EGSNGY and CDR2 YDSYNSKV come from the germline V gene. Here the CDR3 reads CATWDGLEKYYKKLF. The CDR3 region has the DNA TGTGCCACCTGGGACGGGCTAGAGAAGTATTATAAGAAACTCTTT.

This clone has a count of ten or more. This probably arose from a read error, given a far larger clone one base away. Different DNA sequences within this sample yield the same CDR3. The chain couples TRGV9 to TRGJ1 or TRGJ2. The CDR3 runs 14 residues. After removal of 2 bases from V and 3 bases from J, the junction contained 7 bases not matched to a gene. Germline V gene data show CDR1 as GITISATS and CDR2 as ISYDGTV (reference sequence). The CDR3 bases are TGTGCCTTGTGGGAGGGAGCTAGTTATTATAAGAAACTCTTT. Amino acid sequence: CALWEGASYYKKLF.

This clone was picked up many times. The TCRdb protein, from a much larger clone, departs from this DNA's translation at residue 4, likely by read error; the protein shown derives from the DNA. This sequence joins TRGV9 and TRGJP1. TCRdb does not report a J gene; here it was assigned by matching the DNA to germline references. V was pared by 9 bases and J by 0 bases, with 13 bases of the junction left unmatched. The V gene's germline CDR1 is GITISATS and CDR2 ISYDGTV (reference sequence). This CDR3 has 16 amino acids. This chain's CDR3 is CALPTMGDTTGWFKIF. DNA of the CDR3: TGTGCCTTGCCAACTATGGGGGATACCACTGGTTGGTTCAAGATATTT.

This clone was detected ten times or more. The chain uses TRGV9 and TRGJP. V gave up 4 bases and J gave up 6 bases; unmatched junction bases: 9. Per the germline V gene, CDR1 is GITISATS and CDR2 is ISYDGTV (reference sequence). This CDR3 has 17 amino acids. CDR3 in DNA: TGTGCCTTGTGGGACCCTCGGACAGAGTTGGGCAAAAAAATCAAGGTATTT. This translates into CALWDPRTELGKKIKVF.

Details on this clone: The TCRdb protein, from a much larger clone, departs from this DNA's translation at residue 8, likely by read error; the protein shown derives from the DNA. The chain is built from TRGV9 and TRGJP. The J gene, left out of TCRdb, was set here by checking the DNA against germline. The CDR3 consists of 17 residues. Germline values: CDR1 GITISATS, CDR2 ISYDGTV (reference sequence). V shed 0 bases, J shed 7 bases, and the junction held 6 bases outside the gene matches. Written as DNA, the CDR3 is TGTGCCTTGTGGGAGGTGCACATGGAGTTGGGCAAAAAAATCAAGGTATTT. The encoded protein is CALWEVHMELGKKIKVF.